The 15 T cell receptor beta chains reported below all come from one sample, sequenced in a study of T cell clonality in common variable immunodeficiency. The protocol was immunoSEQ multiplex PCR, while the TCRdb copy is restricted to in-frame clones and leaves out a portion. This sample has tens of thousands of clones, each found more than once. The sequenced sample was peripheral blood mononuclear cells. These TCRs come from a person aged 18-70 years in good health.

This clone was seen repeatedly, ten times or more. Read sequence stops 3 residues before the CDR3 end, and the germline J gene provides the missing end. The chain has TRBV29-1 and TRBJ2-7; TRBD2 agrees at 7 bases. The germline V gene has CDR1 SQVTM and CDR2 ANQGSEA. The junction had 1 base not matched to a gene; V was cut back by 5 bases and J by 0 bases. CDR3 length: 12 residues. CDR3 amino acids: CSVRTSSYEQYF. Incomplete CDR3 DNA: TGCAGCGTTAGGACTAGCTCCTACGAG.

This clone was picked up many times. The read comes to an end 3 residues before the CDR3 does, leaving the germline J gene to fill in the end. The chain is built from TRBV19 and TRBJ2-1; TRBD2 might be the D (7 bases). Germline V gives CDR1 LNHDA, CDR2 SQIVND (reference sequence). Between the trimmed V and J ends, which lost 9 bases and 5 bases, there was a span of 32 bases. The CDR3 length is 19 residues. The sequenced CDR3 bases are TGTGCCAGCGGCGGGGGCAGGGAAGGTTTCGGGAGTGTAAACAATGAG. This sequence encodes CASGGGREGFGSVNNE. The entire CDR3 protein reads CASGGGREGFGSVNNEQFF.

This clone was observed at least ten times. The read terminates 3 residues ahead of where the CDR3 ends, so the germline J gene completes it. The V gene is TRBV7-9, the J gene TRBJ2-1; possibly TRBD1 for D (5 bases). The CDR3 has 14 residues. V lost 4 bases and J lost 5, with 12 bases in between. Germline CDR1 SEHNR, CDR2 FQNEAQ (reference sequence). The CDR3 spells CASSWGTSNNEQFF. Partial CDR3 DNA: TGTGCCAGCAGCTGGGGCACCTCTAACAATGAG.

This clone was detected only a few times. Coverage ceases 3 residues before the CDR3 finishes, and the germline J gene fills in the end. This chain links TRBV19 with TRBJ1-2, with D possibly being TRBD1 (5 bases). Germline CDR1 LNHDA, CDR2 SQIVND (reference sequence). This CDR3 has 14 residues. Between the trimmed V and J ends, which lost 5 bases and 0 bases, there was a span of 10 bases. The CDR3 spells CASSYRYTNYGYTF. CDR3 DNA (partial): TGTGCCAGTAGTTACAGGTACACTAACTATGGC. The whole variable domain, filled in from reference TRBV19 and TRBJ1-2, reads DGGITQSPKYLFRKEGQNVTLSCEQNLNHDAMYWYRQDPGQGLRLIYYSQIVNDFQKGDIAEGYSVSREKKESFPLTVTSAQKNPTAFYLCASSYRYTNYGYTFGSGTRLTVV.

A remark on this clone: The read comes to an end 3 residues before the CDR3 does, leaving the germline J gene to fill in the end. The chain links TRBV30 to TRBJ2-2; 8 positions match TRBD1. CDR1 and CDR2 from the germline V gene are GTSNPN and SVGIG (reference sequence). The CDR3 length is 13 residues. The covered CDR3 bases are TGTGCCTGGAGGCCACAGGGGGATTCACCG. Its protein is CAWRPQGDSP. The CDR3 as a whole reads CAWRPQGDSPLFF. The full variable domain, with the rest looked up from reference TRBV30 and TRBJ2-2, is SQTIHQWPATLVQPVGSPLSLECTVEGTSNPNLYWYRQAAGRGLQLLFYSVGIGQISSEVPQNLSASRPQDRQFILSSKKLLLSDSGFYLCAWRPQGDSPLFFGEGSRLTVL.

The table lists this clone with many counts. The CDR3 extends 3 residues past the end of the read, so its final part is completed from the germline J gene. The rearrangement joins TRBV5-1 to TRBJ1-2, with 7 bases aligning to TRBD1. The CDR3 is made up of 15 amino acids. The V gene's germline CDR1 is SGHRS and CDR2 YFSETQ. Trimming took 2 bases from V and 3 from J; bases not matched to a gene: 7. This CDR3 reads CASSFGQVRDYGYTF. The sequenced part of the CDR3 DNA is TGCGCCAGCAGCTTCGGACAGGTGCGTGACTATGGC.

The sequenced part of the CDR3 DNA is TGTGCCAGCAGCTTAGAGGGGCTAGCGGGAGTGGGAGATACG. It translates to CASSLEGLAGVGDT. The entire CDR3 protein reads CASSLEGLAGVGDTQYF. The gene calls are TRBV7-8 and TRBJ2-3, with 10 bases lining up with TRBD2. The sequence runs out 3 residues before the end of the CDR3; the remainder is reconstructed from the germline J gene. CDR3 length equals 17 residues. V gave up 1 base and J gave up 5 bases; unmatched junction bases: 9. Germline V gene lookup returns CDR1 SGHVS and CDR2 FQNEAQ.

On this clone itself: The read ends 3 residues shy of where the CDR3 ends; the end is completed using the germline J gene. This chain connects TRBV5-1 to TRBJ2-7; tentatively, D is TRBD1 (5 bases). In germline, CDR1 is SGHRS, CDR2 YFSETQ. This CDR3 has 12 residues. V lost 8 bases and J lost 6, with 15 bases in between. The CDR3 region is CASPWGASEQYF. The sequenced CDR3 bases are TGCGCCAGTCCTTGGGGCGCCTCCGAG.

This clone was recorded many times. The missing CDR3 end, 3 residues past where the read stops, is filled in from the germline J gene. The V gene is TRBV2, the J gene TRBJ2-7; 7 positions match TRBD2. The V segment lost 10 bases and the J segment 3 bases; nucleotides outside the gene matches: 9. This CDR3 has 13 amino acids. The germline V gene has CDR1 SNHLY and CDR2 FYNNEI. The CDR3: CATALGGFYEQYF. Incomplete CDR3 DNA: TGTGCCACCGCCCTGGGGGGGTTCTACGAG.

This clone was counted ten times or more. The DNA ends 3 residues before the CDR3 does, and the rest of the CDR3 is filled in from the germline J gene. The rearrangement links TRBV20-1 to TRBJ2-7; TRBD1 aligns across 9 bases. The CDR3 runs to 14 residues. With 5 bases clipped from V and 1 base from J, the junction kept 6 bases outside the gene matches. Germline V gene lookup returns CDR1 DFQATT and CDR2 SNEGSKA (reference sequence). CDR3 residues: CSAYPGTGSYEQYF. CDR3 bases read: TGCAGTGCTTATCCCGGGACAGGGTCCTACGAG.

This clone was seen ten or more times. With the read ending 3 residues before the CDR3 end, the germline J gene is used to fill in that end. V is TRBV7-9 and J is TRBJ1-2; 8 positions match TRBD1. With 5 bases clipped from V and 4 bases from J, the junction kept 9 bases outside the gene matches. Looked up from germline, CDR1 is SEHNR and CDR2 is FQNEAQ (reference sequence). The CDR3 has 15 residues. The CDR3 spells CASSPTGARIYGYTF. CDR3 bases read: TGTGCCAGCAGCCCGACAGGGGCTAGGATCTATGGC.

This clone was detected ten times or more. The read ends 3 residues early relative to the CDR3; the germline J gene fills the gap. This chain links TRBV19 with TRBJ2-1, with 7 bases identical to TRBD2. The V segment lost 1 base and the J segment 2 bases; nucleotides outside the gene matches: 5. This CDR3 is 16 amino acids long. Germline V gene data show CDR1 as LNHDA and CDR2 as SQIVND (reference sequence). The CDR3 here is CASSIVGGGTYNEQFF. The sequenced CDR3 bases are TGTGCCAGTAGTATAGTTGGCGGGGGAACCTACAATGAG.

Ten or more counts support this clone. The read falls 3 residues short of the CDR3 end, and the missing part is taken from the germline J gene. The chain joins TRBV5-1 to TRBJ2-3, with 14 positions matching TRBD2. CDR3 size: 17 residues. Germline V gene lookup returns CDR1 SGHRS and CDR2 YFSETQ. Trimming took 4 bases from V and 8 from J; bases not matched to a gene: 12. The CDR3 here is CASSGSGLAGELRTQYF. The part of the CDR3 DNA that was read is TGCGCCAGCAGCGGCTCGGGACTAGCGGGAGAACTACGTACG.

This clone was counted ten times or more. The CDR3 end is not reached by the read, which stops 3 residues before it; the germline J gene fills it in. This sequence joins TRBV30 and TRBJ2-3, with TRBD1 matching 9 bases. This CDR3 has 15 residues. With V trimmed by 2 bases and J by 6 bases, 9 bases remained unmatched. Germline CDR1 is GTSNPN and CDR2 is SVGIG (reference sequence). The CDR3 DNA, read in part, is TGTGCCTGGAGTCCATGGGACAGGGTAATGGATACG. This codes for CAWSPWDRVMDT. The entire CDR3 reads CAWSPWDRVMDTQYF.

With regard to this clone: With the read ending 3 residues before the CDR3 end, the germline J gene is used to fill in that end. This chain connects TRBV2 to TRBJ1-3; D possibly corresponds to TRBD1 (5 bases). V lost 2 bases and J lost 0, with 11 bases in between. Germline V lookup: CDR1 SNHLY, CDR2 FYNNEI. The CDR3 has 16 residues. CDR3 sequence: CASSERGSISGNTIYF. The part of the CDR3 DNA that was read is TGTGCCAGCAGTGAACGGGGGTCGATCTCTGGAAACACC.